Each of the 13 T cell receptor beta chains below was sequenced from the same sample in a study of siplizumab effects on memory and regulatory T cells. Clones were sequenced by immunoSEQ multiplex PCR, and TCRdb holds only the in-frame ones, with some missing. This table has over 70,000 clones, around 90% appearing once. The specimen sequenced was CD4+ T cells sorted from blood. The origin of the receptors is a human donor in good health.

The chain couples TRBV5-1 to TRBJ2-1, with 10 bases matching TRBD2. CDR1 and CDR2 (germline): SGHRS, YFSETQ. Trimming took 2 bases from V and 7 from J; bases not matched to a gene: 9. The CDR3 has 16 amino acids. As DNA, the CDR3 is TGCGCCAGCAGCTTCATAGGGTCTAGCGGGAGTAATGAGCAGTTCTTC. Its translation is CASSFIGSSGSNEQFF.

The CDR3 nucleotides read TGCGCCAGCAGCTTGTTGCCTGGGGGCAGCTCTGGAAACACCATATATTTT. Residues: CASSLLPGGSSGNTIYF. This chain connects TRBV5-1 to TRBJ1-3; D may be TRBD1 (6 bases). The CDR3 runs 17 residues. V was trimmed by 1 base and J by 0 bases, leaving 14 bases between them. Germline CDR1 and CDR2: SGHRS and YFSETQ.

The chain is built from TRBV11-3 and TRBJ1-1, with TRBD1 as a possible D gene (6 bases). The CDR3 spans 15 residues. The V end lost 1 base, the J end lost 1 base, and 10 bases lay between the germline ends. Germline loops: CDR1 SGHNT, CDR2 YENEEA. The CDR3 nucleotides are TGTGCCAGCAGCTTAGGGCTGACAGGGAACACTGAAGCTTTCTTT. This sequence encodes CASSLGLTGNTEAFF.

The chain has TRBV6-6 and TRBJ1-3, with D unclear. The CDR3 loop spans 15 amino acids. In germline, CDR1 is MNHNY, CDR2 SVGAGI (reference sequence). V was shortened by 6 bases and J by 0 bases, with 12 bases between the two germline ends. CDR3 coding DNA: TGTGCCAGCAGCCCCCTAATCTCCTCTGGAAACACCATATATTTT. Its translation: CASSPLISSGNTIYF.

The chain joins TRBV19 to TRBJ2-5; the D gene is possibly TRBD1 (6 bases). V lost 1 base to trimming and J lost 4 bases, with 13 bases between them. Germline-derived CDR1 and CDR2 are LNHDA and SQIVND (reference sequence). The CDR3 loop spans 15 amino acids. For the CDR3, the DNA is TGTGCCAGTAGTATAGGCCAGGGGAACGGAGAGACCCAGTACTTC. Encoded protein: CASSIGQGNGETQYF.

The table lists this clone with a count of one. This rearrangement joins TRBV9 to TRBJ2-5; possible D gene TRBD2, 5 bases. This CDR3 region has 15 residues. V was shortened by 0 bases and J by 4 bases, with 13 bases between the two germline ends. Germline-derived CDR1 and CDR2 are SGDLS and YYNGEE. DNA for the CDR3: TGTGCCAGCAGCGTAGGGCCTGAGGGAGCAGAGACCCAGTACTTC. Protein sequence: CASSVGPEGAETQYF.

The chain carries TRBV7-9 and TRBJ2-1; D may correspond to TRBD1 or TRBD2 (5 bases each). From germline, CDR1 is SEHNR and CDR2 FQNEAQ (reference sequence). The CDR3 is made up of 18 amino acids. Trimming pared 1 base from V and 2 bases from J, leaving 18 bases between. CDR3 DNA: TGTGCCAGCAGCTTAGACCTCCCTTTGACGGGACCCTACAATGAGCAGTTCTTC. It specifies CASSLDLPLTGPYNEQFF.

The CDR3, as DNA: TGTGCCAGCAGTGAGGGGGACGGCGGCGTTTACGAGCAGTACTTC. Translation: CASSEGDGGVYEQYF. The V and J genes are TRBV2 and TRBJ2-7, with D tentatively TRBD1 or TRBD2 (5 bases each). The CDR3 consists of 15 residues. CDR1 and CDR2 (germline): SNHLY, FYNNEI. The V and J ends lost 3 bases and 4 bases respectively, with 16 bases between them.

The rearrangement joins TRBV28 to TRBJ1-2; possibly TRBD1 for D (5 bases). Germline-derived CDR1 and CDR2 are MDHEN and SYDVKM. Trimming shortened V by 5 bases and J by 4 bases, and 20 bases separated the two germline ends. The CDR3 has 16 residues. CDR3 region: CASSMGGLGFGYGYTF. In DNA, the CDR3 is TGTGCCAGCAGTATGGGGGGGTTAGGATTTGGCTATGGCTACACCTTC.

CDR3 nucleotide sequence: TGTGCCAGCAGCTCTGACAGAATCTATGGCTACACCTTC. Protein product: CASSSDRIYGYTF. The rearrangement uses TRBV5-4 and TRBJ1-2, with D tentatively TRBD1 (5 bases). This CDR3 has 13 amino acids. Germline loops: CDR1 SGHNT, CDR2 YYREEE (reference sequence). The germline V and J ends were trimmed by 3 bases and 4 bases, with 10 bases remaining between them. The complete variable domain, with remaining parts taken from reference TRBV5-4 and TRBJ1-2, reads ETGVTQSPTHLIKTRGQQVTLRCSSQSGHNTVSWYQQALGQGPQFIFQYYREEENGRGNFPPRFSGLQFPNYSSELNVNALELDDSALYLCASSSDRIYGYTFGSGTRLTVV.

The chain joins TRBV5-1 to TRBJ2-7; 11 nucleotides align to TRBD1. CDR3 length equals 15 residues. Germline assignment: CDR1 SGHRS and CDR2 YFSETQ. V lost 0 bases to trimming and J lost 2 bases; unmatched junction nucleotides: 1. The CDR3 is CASSLVGQGAYEQYF. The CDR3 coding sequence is TGCGCCAGCAGCTTGGTGGGACAGGGGGCCTACGAGCAGTACTTC. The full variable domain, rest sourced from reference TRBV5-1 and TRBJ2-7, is KAGVTQTPRYLIKTRGQQVTLSCSPISGHRSVSWYQQTPGQGLQFLFEYFSETQRNKGNFPGRFSGRQFSNSRSEMNVSTLELGDSALYLCASSLVGQGAYEQYFGPGTRLTVT.

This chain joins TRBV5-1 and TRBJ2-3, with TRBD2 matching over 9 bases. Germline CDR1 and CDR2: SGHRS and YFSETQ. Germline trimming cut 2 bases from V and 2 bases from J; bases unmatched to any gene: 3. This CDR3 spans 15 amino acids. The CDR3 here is CASSFLAGPTDTQYF. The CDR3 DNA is TGCGCCAGCAGCTTTCTAGCGGGACCCACAGATACGCAGTATTTT.

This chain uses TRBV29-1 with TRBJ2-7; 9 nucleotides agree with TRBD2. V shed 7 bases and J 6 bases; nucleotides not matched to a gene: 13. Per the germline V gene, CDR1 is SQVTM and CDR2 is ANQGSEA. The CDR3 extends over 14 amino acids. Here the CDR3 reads CSAAGREGRVEQYF. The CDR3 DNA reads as TGCAGCGCTGCCGGGCGGGAGGGCCGAGTCGAGCAGTACTTC.